This passage covers 2 T cell receptor beta chains from one sample sequenced in a study of early T cells in non-severe SARS-CoV-2 infection. A single record per CDR3 protein comes from TCRdb applying MiXCR to the 5' RACE reads. The data show about 45,000 distinct CDR3 sequences, 11% seen once. Sequencing input: whole blood. The origin of the receptors is an adult who was a healthcare worker with PCR-confirmed SARS-CoV-2 infection or an uninfected control (not recorded which).

The sample holds one count of this clonotype. Just one base apart from a much larger clone, this may be a read error. The chain carries TRBV29-1 and TRBJ1-4, with 8 bases lining up with TRBD1. The CDR3 length is 13 residues. The germline V gene has CDR1 SQVTM and CDR2 ANQGSEA. The V and J ends lost 7 bases and 5 bases, in that order; junction bases with no gene match: 6. CDR3 bases: TGCAGCGCTGGGACAGGTCGGAATGAAAAACTGTTTTTT. Protein: CSAGTGRNEKLFF.

The chain combines TRBV11-2 with TRBJ2-7, with D possibly TRBD1 on 5 matching bases. Trimming cost V 5 bases and J 6 bases, with 20 bases left between them. Germline CDR1 SGHAT, CDR2 FQNNGV. The CDR3 totals 15 residues. CDR3 coding DNA: TGTGCCAGCAGCCAAAGCTCGCAGGGTACCGGCGAGCAGTACTTC. It is translated as CASSQSSQGTGEQYF.